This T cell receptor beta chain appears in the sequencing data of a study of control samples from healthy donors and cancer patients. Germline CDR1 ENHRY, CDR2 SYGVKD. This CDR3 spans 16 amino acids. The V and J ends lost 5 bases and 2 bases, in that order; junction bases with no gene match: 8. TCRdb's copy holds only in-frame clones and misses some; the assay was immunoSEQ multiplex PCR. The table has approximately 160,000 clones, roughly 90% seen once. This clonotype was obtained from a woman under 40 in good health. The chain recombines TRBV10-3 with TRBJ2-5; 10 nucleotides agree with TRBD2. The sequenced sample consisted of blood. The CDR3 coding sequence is TGTGCCATCAGTCAGGCGGCTAGCGGGAGACAAGAGACCCAGTACTTC. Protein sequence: CAISQAASGRQETQYF.